This T cell receptor (beta chain) was sequenced in a study of cytotoxic CD8 clonotypes in ibrutinib-treated CLL. Study context: Response specimens were obtained following a median treatment duration of approximately 12 months, with a range of 6 to 36. The average sample held around 280,000 productive templates and 96,000 or so productive rearrangements. Study-wide findings and caveats: Clonality increased at ibrutinib response and stayed stable in sustained remission. At progression, however, it fell back toward baseline. Stable or contracted on treatment, public clonotypes were also uncommon.

For this clone: Antigen specificity is unknown.

Germline V lookup: CDR1 SNHLY, CDR2 FYNNEI. The CDR3 totals 14 residues. V was trimmed by 3 bases and J by 1 base, leaving 9 bases between them. Sequencing was performed with immunoSEQ multiplex PCR; in TCRdb, only in-frame clones are kept and a portion is missing. The data contain 330,000 or so clones, under 70% of them singletons. The TCR sequence derives from a human donor with chronic lymphocytic leukemia. The chain has TRBV2 and TRBJ2-5, with D tentatively TRBD2 (6 bases). The material sequenced was PBMCs, taken after 36 months of ibrutinib treatment. The CDR3 DNA reads TGTGCCAGCAGTGAGGAACTAGCCCAAGAGACCCAGTACTTC. This sequence encodes CASSEELAQETQYF. Using reference TRBV2 and TRBJ2-5 for the parts outside the CDR3, the full variable domain is EPEVTQTPSHQVTQMGQEVILRCVPISNHLYFYWYRQILGQKVEFLVSFYNNEISEKSEIFDDQFSVERPDGSNFTLKIRSTKLEDSAMYFCASSEELAQETQYFGPGTRLLVL.